Below, one TCR beta chain is given with its context. Its matching antigen is unknown. The sample originates from a study of OX40 agonist ivuxolimab in advanced cancers. Study in general: Three individuals attained partial responses, comprising one hepatocellular carcinoma case and two cutaneous melanoma cases. Study results and limitations: The expanded peripheral T cells' antigen specificity was not determined.

Sequencing used immunoSEQ multiplex PCR; TCRdb keeps in-frame clones, though not all of them. The table includes tens of thousands of clones, around 91% detected once. V lost 0 bases, J lost 1 base, and 12 bases lay in between. Germline CDR1 and CDR2: LGHNA and YNFKEQ. The CDR3 has 16 residues. The chain links TRBV4-2 to TRBJ1-1, with D possibly being TRBD1 (5 bases). Sequences were derived from CD4+ or CD8+ T cells sorted from blood, sampled in a trial of the OX40 agonist ivuxolimab. This TCR derives from an adult with an advanced solid tumor such as melanoma, head and neck, liver or kidney cancer. CDR3 bases: TGTGCCAGCAGCCAAGATGTGGGGCAGAAGAACACTGAAGCTTTCTTT. The encoded protein is CASSQDVGQKNTEAFF.